This entry concerns a single T cell receptor beta chain. CDR1 is SGHNT and CDR2 is YENEEA in the germline V gene. Trimming pared 1 base from V and 9 bases from J, leaving 17 bases between. This CDR3 spans 15 amino acids. This sample stems from a study of CD8 T cells in Susac syndrome. Study details: Patients with Susac syndrome were therapy-naive, on corticosteroids, or on intravenous immunoglobulin alone at the time that blood was drawn.

RNA amounts of 0.5 to 1 ug underwent reverse transcription with random hexamers. Via MiXCR, TCRdb re-called the immunoSEQ multiplex PCR reads, giving one row per CDR3 protein. The sample includes 200,000 to 300,000 distinct CDR3 sequences, roughly 95% of them seen just once. Isolation of CD8+ and CD4+ T cells was performed negatively, whereas enrichment of TEMRA cells was done by FACS. Sequenced sample: CD4+ T cells from PBMCs. The V gene is TRBV11-3, the J gene TRBJ2-3, with a possible D match to TRBD1 (5 bases). The receptor was isolated from a human donor with Susac syndrome. The DNA of the CDR3 is TGTGCCAGCAGCTTAGGGGGCAGGGCGTACCGAACGCAGTATTTT. Protein: CASSLGGRAYRTQYF.